These 27 T cell receptor beta chains share one sample of origin, sequenced in a study of blood T cell repertoires in COVID-19 (dated by TCRdb to about 2020). Library preparation was by the immunoSEQ multiplex PCR assay. Sourced from immuneACCESS, this table was stored by TCRdb with only in-frame sequences that have V and J called. A share of the clones is absent; for the studies checked, an unresolved V gene accounts for under half, and the remainder has no known explanation. This sample gives about 200,000 clones in total; roughly nine tenths of them show up just once. Approximately 0.66% of the sample is taken by the ten largest. Input material: peripheral blood. The origin of the receptors is a man between 35 and 55 years old with acute or convalescent COVID-19.

The chain uses TRBV30 and TRBJ1-1, with TRBD1 as a possible D gene (5 bases). V was trimmed by 4 bases and J by 1 base, leaving 10 bases between them. CDR1 and CDR2 (germline): GTSNPN, SVGIG (reference sequence). This CDR3 is built from 13 residues. CDR3 loop: CAWTAQGNTEAFF. The DNA of the CDR3 is TGTGCCTGGACTGCCCAGGGGAACACTGAAGCTTTCTTT.

The V call is TRBV6-6, the J call TRBJ1-2; 9 bases map to TRBD1. The CDR3 is made up of 16 amino acids. Germline CDR1 MNHNY, CDR2 SVGAGI (reference sequence). V lost 6 bases, J lost 8 bases, and 16 bases stayed unmatched. In DNA form, the CDR3 reads TGTGCCAGCAGCTTAGGCTGGGTTCCGGACAGGGGCGGCTACACCTTC. This codes for CASSLGWVPDRGGYTF.

This chain uses TRBV3-1 (or the pseudogene TRBV3-2) with TRBJ1-2, with TRBD1 as a possible D gene (5 bases). The length of the CDR3 is 16 residues. Germline loops: CDR1 LGHDT, CDR2 YNNKEL (reference sequence). V lost 2 bases, J lost 9 bases, and 22 bases lay in between. This CDR3 reads CASSQSWARDFVSYTF. The CDR3 region has the DNA TGTGCCAGCAGCCAATCTTGGGCCAGGGACTTTGTTAGCTACACCTTC.

The CDR3 nucleotides are TGTGCCAGCAGCAGTCTAGTAAAAAGCTCCTACAATGAGCAGTTCTTC. It translates to CASSSLVKSSYNEQFF. V gene TRBV21-1 combines with J gene TRBJ2-1; TRBD2 is taken as the D call from the table, unchecked against the DNA. TRBV21-1 is classified as a pseudogene. This CDR3 has 16 residues.

This rearrangement joins TRBV19 to TRBJ1-2; no reliable D call. The germline V gene has CDR1 LNHDA and CDR2 SQIVND (reference sequence). The CDR3 has 14 amino acids. V was trimmed by 2 bases and J by 3 bases, leaving 10 bases between them. The CDR3 DNA sequence: TGTGCCAGTAGTATACCCGGACTTGACTATGGCTACACCTTC. Translation gives CASSIPGLDYGYTF.

The rearrangement uses TRBV15 and TRBJ2-3; D unclear. CDR1 is LNHNV, CDR2 YYDKDF, per germline (reference sequence). V was pared by 1 base and J by 2 bases, with 7 bases between. The CDR3 is 14 residues long. CDR3 nucleotides: TGTGCCACCAGCAGAGGACTTGCCACAGATACGCAGTATTTT. Protein: CATSRGLATDTQYF.

A single count supports this clone. J is TRBJ2-1 and V is TRBV6-2 or TRBV6-3; 7 positions agree with TRBD2. V trimming: 6 bases; J trimming: 7 bases; junction bases outside the gene matches: 6. The CDR3 extends over 13 amino acids. Germline assignment: CDR1 MNHEY and CDR2 SVGEGT. The CDR3 is CASSPGLMNEQFF. The CDR3 region has the DNA TGTGCCAGCAGCCCGGGACTAATGAATGAGCAGTTCTTC.

V is TRBV18 and J is TRBJ2-1; TRBD1 matches 7 bases. This CDR3 spans 16 amino acids. Germline V gene lookup returns CDR1 KGHSH and CDR2 LQKENI. V was clipped by 3 bases and J by 3 bases; unmatched bases: 8. CDR3 DNA sequence: TGTGCCAGCTCACCCCCAACCGGGACAGTCTACAATGAGCAGTTCTTC. Its protein product is CASSPPTGTVYNEQFF.

The rearrangement uses TRBV5-1 and TRBJ2-1; TRBD1 might be the D (5 bases). Germline CDR1 is SGHRS and CDR2 is YFSETQ. Between the trimmed V and J ends, which lost 0 bases and 0 bases, there was a span of 10 bases. The CDR3 is made up of 16 amino acids. The CDR3 region is CASSLALGLSYNEQFF. CDR3 in DNA: TGCGCCAGCAGCTTGGCTCTGGGGCTCTCCTACAATGAGCAGTTCTTC.

This rearrangement joins TRBV14 to TRBJ2-7; the match to TRBD2 covers 14 bases. Germline CDR1 is SGHDN and CDR2 is FVKESK. Losses at the gene ends were 4 bases for V and 0 bases for J; bases not matched to a gene: 11. There are 19 residues in the CDR3. In DNA, the CDR3 is TGTGCCAGCAGCCCAGGACTAGCGGGAGGTACTCAGAGCTCCTACGAGCAGTACTTC. Its translation: CASSPGLAGGTQSSYEQYF.

The V gene is TRBV6-2 or TRBV6-3, the J gene TRBJ1-1, with 7 bases matching TRBD1. Germline trimming cut 4 bases from V and 5 bases from J; bases unmatched to any gene: 10. This CDR3 is built from 15 residues. Germline-derived CDR1 and CDR2 are MNHEY and SVGEGT. CDR3 residues: CASSSPRQGLTEAFF. For the CDR3, the DNA is TGTGCCAGCAGTTCCCCTAGACAGGGTTTGACTGAAGCTTTCTTT.

This chain joins TRBV29-1 and TRBJ2-3; no definite D call. CDR1 and CDR2 from the germline V gene are SQVTM and ANQGSEA. Trimming pared 1 base from V and 4 bases from J, leaving 12 bases between. The CDR3 totals 14 residues. The CDR3 nucleotides read TGCAGCGTTGAAGCCGAGCCGGTGGCAGATACGCAGTATTTT. It codes for CSVEAEPVADTQYF.

The V gene is TRBV5-1, the J gene TRBJ2-1; possible D gene TRBD2, 6 bases. CDR1 and CDR2 from the germline V gene are SGHRS and YFSETQ. The CDR3 consists of 12 residues. V lost 6 bases and J 7 bases, leaving 11 bases between the germline ends. The CDR3 DNA reads TGCGCCAGCAACCCCGGGACTAATGAGCAGTTCTTC. It yields the protein CASNPGTNEQFF.

This clone was found once. The rearrangement joins TRBV19 to TRBJ2-1; 8 nucleotides line up with TRBD1. The CDR3 has 14 residues. After removal of 4 bases from V and 7 bases from J, the junction contained 6 bases not matched to a gene. Per the germline V gene, CDR1 is LNHDA and CDR2 is SQIVND (reference sequence). The CDR3 is CASSTGQGSNEQFF. The CDR3 DNA reads TGTGCCAGTAGTACAGGACAGGGTTCGAATGAGCAGTTCTTC.

The V call is TRBV10-3, the J call TRBJ1-2; 8 nucleotides align to TRBD1. V dropped 6 bases and J dropped 3; count of bases not matched to a gene: 3. The length of the CDR3 is 13 residues. From germline, CDR1 is ENHRY and CDR2 SYGVKD. The CDR3 nucleotides are TGTGCCATCAGCGAGGGACAGGACTATGGCTACACCTTC. Translated, it gives CAISEGQDYGYTF.

This chain connects TRBV9 to TRBJ2-3; 9 bases align to TRBD2. CDR1 is SGDLS, CDR2 YYNGEE, per germline. J lost 5 bases, V lost 0 bases, and 16 bases had no gene match. The CDR3 covers 19 residues. CDR3 in DNA: TGTGCCAGCAGCGTAGCCGGACTAGCGCAATCCCCTCTGGGAGATACGCAGTATTTT. Translating it yields CASSVAGLAQSPLGDTQYF.

CDR3 sequence: CASMTGPAYYEQYF. The CDR3, as DNA: TGTGCCAGCATGACAGGTCCTGCCTACTACGAGCAGTACTTC. The genes are TRBV28 and TRBJ2-7; a weak D match, TRBD1 (6 bases). The V end lost 7 bases, the J end lost 3 bases, and 16 bases lay between the germline ends. Looked up from germline, CDR1 is MDHEN and CDR2 is SYDVKM. The CDR3 is 14 amino acids.

V gene TRBV28 combines with J gene TRBJ1-3; a possible D gene is TRBD1 (5 bases). CDR1 and CDR2 from the germline V gene are MDHEN and SYDVKM. The ends were cut back, 5 bases at V and 4 bases at J, with 12 bases in the middle. The CDR3 spans 14 residues. The DNA of the CDR3 is TGTGCCAGCAGTCAACTCAAGGGGGGAAACACCATATATTTT. This gives the protein CASSQLKGGNTIYF.

The gene calls are TRBV6-5 and TRBJ2-7; TRBD1 matches at 11 bases. This CDR3 spans 15 amino acids. The junction had 7 bases not matched to a gene; V was cut back by 6 bases and J by 3 bases. Germline V gene data show CDR1 as MNHEY and CDR2 as SVGAGI. The CDR3 DNA is TGTGCCAGCAGGCTGGGGACAGGGGGATTCTACGAGCAGTACTTC. Encoded protein: CASRLGTGGFYEQYF.

The chain joins TRBV24-1 to TRBJ2-2; 8 nucleotides agree with TRBD1. V was pared by 1 base and J by 1 base, with 4 bases of the junction left unmatched. The CDR3 is 17 amino acids. Germline CDR1 is KGHDR and CDR2 is SFDVKD. CDR3 sequence reads: CATSDFRGRENTGELFF. The DNA of the CDR3 is TGTGCCACCAGTGATTTCAGGGGGCGGGAGAACACCGGGGAGCTGTTTTTT.

This chain links TRBV6-2 or TRBV6-3 with TRBJ2-2, with TRBD1 matching 8 bases. CDR1 is MNHEY and CDR2 is SVGEGT in the germline V gene. Trimming cost V 2 bases and J 3 bases; bases outside gene matches: 8. This CDR3 spans 17 amino acids. In nucleotides, the CDR3 is TGTGCCAGCAGTTACGCCTCAGGGGGCGCGGACACCGGGGAGCTGTTTTTT. Translated, it gives CASSYASGGADTGELFF.

The V call is TRBV10-2, the J call TRBJ2-1; the D gene is possibly TRBD1 (5 bases). Trimming shortened V by 7 bases and J by 3 bases, and 13 bases separated the two germline ends. The CDR3 runs 14 residues. Germline V gene data show CDR1 as WSHSY and CDR2 as SAAADI. The chain's CDR3 is CASTIDRNYNEQFF. CDR3 bases: TGCGCCAGCACCATAGACAGAAACTACAATGAGCAGTTCTTC.

The chain recombines TRBV5-1 with TRBJ2-1, with TRBD1 identical over 7 bases. The CDR3 sequence is 16 residues long. The germline gives CDR1 SGHRS, CDR2 YFSETQ. J gave up 7 bases and V 0 bases, and 10 bases lay outside the gene matches. The CDR3 is CASSLAEGGARNEQFF. CDR3 nucleotide sequence: TGCGCCAGCAGCTTGGCCGAAGGGGGCGCGCGGAATGAGCAGTTCTTC.

The chain uses TRBV7-3 and TRBJ2-3; 9 bases line up with TRBD2. V gave up 5 bases and J gave up 6 bases; unmatched junction bases: 12. Germline V gene data show CDR1 as SGHTA and CDR2 as FQGTGA. This CDR3 contains 16 residues. CDR3 sequence reads: CASSVHGGRASDTQYF. CDR3 in DNA: TGTGCCAGCAGCGTCCATGGCGGGAGGGCAAGTGATACGCAGTATTTT.

The CDR3 spells CASSQGGQGGRAFF. CDR3 sequence (DNA): TGTGCCAGCAGCCAGGGCGGACAGGGGGGACGGGCTTTCTTT. The chain combines TRBV4-2 with TRBJ1-1; 10 bases agree with TRBD1. Germline values: CDR1 LGHNA, CDR2 YNFKEQ. The CDR3 contains 14 residues. With V trimmed by 3 bases and J by 11 bases, 9 bases remained unmatched.

The CDR3 loop reads CASSLPGLAGAWGEQFF. CDR3 bases: TGTGCCAGCAGCTTACCGGGACTAGCGGGAGCCTGGGGTGAGCAGTTCTTC. The chain uses TRBV5-4 and TRBJ2-1; 14 positions match TRBD2. The germline V gene encodes CDR1 SGHNT and CDR2 YYREEE (reference sequence). This CDR3 spans 17 amino acids. J gave up 9 bases and V 2 bases, and 10 bases lay outside the gene matches. The full variable domain, completed using reference TRBV5-4 and TRBJ2-1, is ETGVTQSPTHLIKTRGQQVTLRCSSQSGHNTVSWYQQALGQGPQFIFQYYREEENGRGNFPPRFSGLQFPNYSSELNVNALELDDSALYLCASSLPGLAGAWGEQFFGPGTRLTVL.

V is TRBV28 and J is TRBJ1-1; maybe TRBD1 (6 bases). V gave up 4 bases and J gave up 3 bases, with 15 bases separating them. Looked up from germline, CDR1 is MDHEN and CDR2 is SYDVKM. The CDR3 totals 15 residues. The CDR3 protein is CASSYYRDPDTEAFF. For the CDR3, the DNA is TGTGCCAGCAGTTATTACAGGGATCCGGACACTGAAGCTTTCTTT.